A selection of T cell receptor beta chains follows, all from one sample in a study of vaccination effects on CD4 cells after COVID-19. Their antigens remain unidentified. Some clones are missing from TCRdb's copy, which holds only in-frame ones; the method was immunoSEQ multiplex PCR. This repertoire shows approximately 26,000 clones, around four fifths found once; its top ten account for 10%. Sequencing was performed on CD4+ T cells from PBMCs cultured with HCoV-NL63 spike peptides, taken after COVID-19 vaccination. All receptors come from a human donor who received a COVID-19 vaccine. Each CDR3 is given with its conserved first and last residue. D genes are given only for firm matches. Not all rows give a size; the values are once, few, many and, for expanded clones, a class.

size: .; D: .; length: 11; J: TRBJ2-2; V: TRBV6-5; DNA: TGTGCCAGCACCCGCGCCGGGGAGCTGTTTTTT; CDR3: CASTRAGELFF
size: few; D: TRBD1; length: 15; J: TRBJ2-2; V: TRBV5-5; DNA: TGTGCCAGCAGCTGGACAGGGAGTAACACCGGGGAGCTGTTTTTT; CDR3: CASSWTGSNTGELFF
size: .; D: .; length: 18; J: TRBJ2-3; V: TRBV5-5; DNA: TGTGCCAGCAGCTTGGACCCCTCCATCGGATATAGCACAGATACGCAGTATTTT; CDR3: CASSLDPSIGYSTDTQYF
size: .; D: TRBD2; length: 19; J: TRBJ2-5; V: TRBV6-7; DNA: TGTGCCAGCAGTTATGGGATCGTGGGACTAGCGGGGGGAAGAGAGACCCAGTACTTC; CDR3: CASSYGIVGLAGGRETQYF
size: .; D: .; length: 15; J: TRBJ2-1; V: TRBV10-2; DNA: TGCGCCAGCAGTGAGTCGTCAGGGTCCCCTGGTGAGCAGTTCTTC; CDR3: CASSESSGSPGEQFF
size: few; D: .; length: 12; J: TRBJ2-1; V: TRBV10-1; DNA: TGCGCCAGCGCTGGGGCTAATCGTGAGCAGTTCTTC; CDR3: CASAGANREQFF
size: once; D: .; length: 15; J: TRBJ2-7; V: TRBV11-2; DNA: TGTGCCAGCAGCTTATCCCGGGAGCAGGGGTTCGAGCAGTACTTC; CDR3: CASSLSREQGFEQYF
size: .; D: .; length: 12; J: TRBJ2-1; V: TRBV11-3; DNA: TGTGCCAGCAGCTTAATGGGGGATGAGCAGTTCTTC; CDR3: CASSLMGDEQFF
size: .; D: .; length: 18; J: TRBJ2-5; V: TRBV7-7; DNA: TGTGCCAGCAGCTCAGGTCGGCTGGTGAGGGGGACATTGGAGACCCAGTACTTC; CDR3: CASSSGRLVRGTLETQYF
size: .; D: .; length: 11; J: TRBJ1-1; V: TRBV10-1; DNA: TGCGCCAGCCGTGGGAACACTGAAGCTTTCTTT; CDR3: CASRGNTEAFF